A selection of T cell receptor beta chains follows, all from one sample in a study of neurological immune-mediated disorders. TCRdb redid the calling of the 5' RACE reads with MiXCR, one entry per CDR3 protein. The profile shows around 61,000 distinct CDR3 sequences, more than 4.5% of them singletons. The sample was PBMCs. The source is a human donor with multiple sclerosis. The donor label of this sample is uncertain. The CDR3 runs from the conserved cysteine through the conserved F or W. The order of the fields is V gene, clone size, J gene, D gene, CDR3 DNA, CDR3 protein. The D gene is left open where the match is weak. Expanded clones get a size class; other rows say once, few or many, or leave the size out.

v_gene: TRBV20-1
abundance: many
j_gene: TRBJ2-1
d_gene: .
CDR3nt: TGCAGTGCTAGATCCGATTACAATGAGCAGTTCTTC
CDR3aa: CSARSDYNEQFF

v_gene: TRBV5-1
abundance: many
j_gene: TRBJ1-4
d_gene: .
CDR3nt: TGCGCCAGCAGCCCCTCGGGGAAGACTAATGAAAAACTGTTTTTT
CDR3aa: CASSPSGKTNEKLFF

v_gene: TRBV7-8
abundance: many
j_gene: TRBJ2-3
d_gene: TRBD1
CDR3nt: TGTGCCAGCAGCTTAATGGCAGGGGGCAAGAAGGATACGCAGTATTTT
CDR3aa: CASSLMAGGKKDTQYF

v_gene: TRBV20-1
abundance: hyperexpanded
j_gene: TRBJ2-1
d_gene: .
CDR3nt: TGCAGTGCTAGAGATGGAGGGGGCGCGGGCGATGAGCAGTTCTTC
CDR3aa: CSARDGGGAGDEQFF

v_gene: TRBV16
abundance: few
j_gene: TRBJ1-2
d_gene: .
CDR3nt: TGTGCCAGCTCACCCACCTTAGGGGTAGGCTATGGCTACACCTTC
CDR3aa: CASSPTLGVGYGYTF

v_gene: TRBV20-1
abundance: many
j_gene: TRBJ1-2
d_gene: .
CDR3nt: TGCAGTGCAACCGCCGGGGGGGAACTCTATGGCTACACCTTC
CDR3aa: CSATAGGELYGYTF

v_gene: TRBV21-1
abundance: many
j_gene: TRBJ2-4
d_gene: .
CDR3nt: TGTGCCAGCAGCAAAGAGCGGGACAGGGGGCTAGTGAACATTCAGTACTTC
CDR3aa: CASSKERDRGLVNIQYF

v_gene: TRBV24-1
abundance: many
j_gene: TRBJ1-5
d_gene: .
CDR3nt: TGTGCCACCAGTGATTCAAGATCCGGCAATCAGCCCCAGCATTTT
CDR3aa: CATSDSRSGNQPQHF

v_gene: TRBV5-1
abundance: many
j_gene: TRBJ2-7
d_gene: .
CDR3nt: TGCGCCAGCAGCATACAACAGGGAACCTACGAGCAGTACTTC
CDR3aa: CASSIQQGTYEQYF

v_gene: TRBV5-1
abundance: many
j_gene: TRBJ2-3
d_gene: TRBD1
CDR3nt: TGCGCCAGCAGCTTGGGACAGGGGGGCACAGATACGCAGTATTTT
CDR3aa: CASSLGQGGTDTQYF

v_gene: TRBV5-6
abundance: many
j_gene: TRBJ2-3
d_gene: .
CDR3nt: TGTGCCAGCATAGGGTCTGCGGGGCGCACAGATACGCAGTATTTT
CDR3aa: CASIGSAGRTDTQYF

v_gene: TRBV27
abundance: many
j_gene: TRBJ1-6
d_gene: TRBD1
CDR3nt: TGTGCCAGCAGTTTATACCGGGACAGGGCTCCACCCCTCCACTTT
CDR3aa: CASSLYRDRAPPLHF

v_gene: TRBV9
abundance: many
j_gene: TRBJ2-2
d_gene: TRBD1
CDR3nt: TGTGCCAGCAGCTTCCGAATGGACAGGGGATTGGACACCGGGGAGCTGTTTTTT
CDR3aa: CASSFRMDRGLDTGELFF

v_gene: TRBV5-1
abundance: .
j_gene: TRBJ1-2
d_gene: .
CDR3nt: TGCGCCAGCAGCTTGGCTGGGGACGATGGCTACACCTTC
CDR3aa: CASSLAGDDGYTF

v_gene: TRBV24-1
abundance: many
j_gene: TRBJ1-5
d_gene: .
CDR3nt: TGTGCCACCAGTGATGCTCCCAGGGATCAGCCCCAGCATTTT
CDR3aa: CATSDAPRDQPQHF

v_gene: TRBV24-1
abundance: many
j_gene: TRBJ2-1
d_gene: .
CDR3nt: TGTGCCACCAGTGACACCCGGACAGGGAGGGTTGGTGAGCAGTTCTTC
CDR3aa: CATSDTRTGRVGEQFF

v_gene: TRBV5-5
abundance: many
j_gene: TRBJ2-5
d_gene: .
CDR3nt: TGTGCCAGCACCGATTGGGACCGGTTACAAGAGACCCAGTACTTC
CDR3aa: CASTDWDRLQETQYF

v_gene: TRBV5-1
abundance: many
j_gene: TRBJ1-5
d_gene: .
CDR3nt: TGCGCCAGCAGCGCTACAGGGCAGAGCAATCAGCCCCAGCATTTT
CDR3aa: CASSATGQSNQPQHF

v_gene: TRBV12-3/TRBV12-4
abundance: many
j_gene: TRBJ2-2
d_gene: TRBD2
CDR3nt: TGTGCCAGCAGTTCGCGGGGGGGCCGGACCGGGGAGCTGTTTTTT
CDR3aa: CASSSRGGRTGELFF

v_gene: TRBV5-1
abundance: many
j_gene: TRBJ2-1
d_gene: TRBD1
CDR3nt: TGCGCCAGCGACGAACAGGGGAGCCACAATGAGCAGTTCTTC
CDR3aa: CASDEQGSHNEQFF

v_gene: TRBV7-6
abundance: many
j_gene: TRBJ2-6
d_gene: .
CDR3nt: TGTGCCAGCAGCCATTTAAGGGCTGGGGCCAACGTCCTGACTTTC
CDR3aa: CASSHLRAGANVLTF

v_gene: TRBV20-1
abundance: many
j_gene: TRBJ1-4
d_gene: TRBD1
CDR3nt: TGCAGTGCTAGCCCCCTGACAGGGGGCGAGGAAAAACTGTTTTTT
CDR3aa: CSASPLTGGEEKLFF

v_gene: TRBV5-1
abundance: many
j_gene: TRBJ2-7
d_gene: TRBD2
CDR3nt: TGCGCCAGCAGCCAATCGACTAGCGGGGGCCAAGCCTACGAGCAGTACTTC
CDR3aa: CASSQSTSGGQAYEQYF

v_gene: TRBV20-1
abundance: many
j_gene: TRBJ1-4
d_gene: .
CDR3nt: TGCAGTGCTAATGGAGGGTTTTTT
CDR3aa: CSANGGFF

v_gene: TRBV5-5
abundance: many
j_gene: TRBJ2-7
d_gene: .
CDR3nt: TGTGCCAGCAGCCCGGTGGGGACCTACGAGCAGTACTTC
CDR3aa: CASSPVGTYEQYF

v_gene: TRBV7-3
abundance: many
j_gene: TRBJ1-1
d_gene: TRBD1
CDR3nt: TGTGCCAGCAGAATAGGACAGGGGACTTTAATGAACACTGAAGCTTTCTTT
CDR3aa: CASRIGQGTLMNTEAFF

v_gene: TRBV3-1
abundance: many
j_gene: TRBJ1-1
d_gene: .
CDR3nt: TGTGCCAGCAGCCGTAAAACAGGTAAAGCTTTCTTT
CDR3aa: CASSRKTGKAFF

v_gene: TRBV5-8
abundance: many
j_gene: TRBJ1-5
d_gene: .
CDR3nt: TGTGCCAGCAGCTTGGGCTCCTACAATCAGCCCCAGCATTTT
CDR3aa: CASSLGSYNQPQHF

v_gene: TRBV5-1
abundance: many
j_gene: TRBJ1-1
d_gene: .
CDR3nt: TGCGCCAGCAGACCGGGACATAGGTTTGGGTTGACTGAAGCTTTCTTT
CDR3aa: CASRPGHRFGLTEAFF

v_gene: TRBV10-3
abundance: many
j_gene: TRBJ1-1
d_gene: TRBD1
CDR3nt: TGTGCCATCAGCTCGGGACAGGGGGCCACTGAAGCTTTCTTT
CDR3aa: CAISSGQGATEAFF